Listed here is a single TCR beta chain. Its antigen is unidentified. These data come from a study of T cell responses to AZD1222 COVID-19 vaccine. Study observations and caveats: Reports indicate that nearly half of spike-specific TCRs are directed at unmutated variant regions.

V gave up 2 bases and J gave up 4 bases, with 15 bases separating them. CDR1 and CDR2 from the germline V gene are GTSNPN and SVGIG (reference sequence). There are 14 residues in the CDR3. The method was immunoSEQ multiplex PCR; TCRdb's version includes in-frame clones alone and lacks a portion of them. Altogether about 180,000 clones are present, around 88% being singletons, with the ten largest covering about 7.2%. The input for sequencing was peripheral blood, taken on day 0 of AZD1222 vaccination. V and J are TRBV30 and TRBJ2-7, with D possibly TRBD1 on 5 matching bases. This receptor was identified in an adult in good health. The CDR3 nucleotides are TGTGCCTGGAGTCAGGCCCCCACAGGTTACGAGCAGTACTTC. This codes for CAWSQAPTGYEQYF.